This entry concerns a single T cell receptor (beta chain). Survey-level TCR beta sequencing used the immunoSEQ assay. TCRdb's copy holds only in-frame clones and misses some; the assay was immunoSEQ multiplex PCR. The sample has approximately 50,000 clones, 80% to 95% seen once. The CDR3 consists of 13 residues. The germline V gene has CDR1 SQVTM and CDR2 ANQGSEA. The junction had 7 bases not matched to a gene; V was cut back by 6 bases and J by 5 bases. The sequencing sample was made of PBMCs. The chain carries TRBV29-1 and TRBJ1-1, with 9 bases that match TRBD1. This TCR was recovered from a man aged 35-49 years with rheumatoid arthritis. CDR3 residues: CSVRRDRATEAFF. CDR3 nucleotides: TGCAGCGTGCGAAGGGACAGGGCAACTGAAGCTTTCTTT.